This is a list of T cell receptor beta chains from one sample in a study of T cells in localized non-small cell lung cancer. Profiling relied on immunoSEQ multiplex PCR, and the TCRdb table lists in-frame clones only, not all of them. The sample carries about 54,000 clones, approximately 80% recorded once. This specimen was peripheral blood, taken before any cancer treatment. The receptor source for this set is a female donor of 60 years or more with stage II squamous cell lung carcinoma. CDR3s include the opening cysteine and the closing phenylalanine or tryptophan. D genes are given only for firm matches. Only part of the rows carry a size: once, few, many, or a class if the clone is expanded.

clone size | J gene | V gene | D gene | CDR3 DNA | CDR3 protein
few | TRBJ2-7 | TRBV19 | . | TGTGCCAGTAGTAAGCAGACAGGAGACGAGCAGTACTTC | CASSKQTGDEQYF
. | TRBJ1-5 | TRBV30 | . | TGTGCCTGGAGTGGTCCGGTGAAGTATAGCAATCAGCCCCAGCATTTT | CAWSGPVKYSNQPQHF
. | TRBJ2-5 | TRBV7-2 | TRBD2 | TGTGCCAGCAGCTTAGCGTTCCGGGGGGGTCTTCAAGAGACCCAGTACTTC | CASSLAFRGGLQETQYF
. | TRBJ1-1 | TRBV19 | . | TGTGCCAGTAGCCCTGGAAGGATTAGAACTGAAGCTTTCTTT | CASSPGRIRTEAFF
. | TRBJ1-5 | TRBV19 | . | TGTGCCAGTAGTTACAGGGAGCGCAATCAGCCCCAGCATTTT | CASSYRERNQPQHF
once | TRBJ2-1 | TRBV5-1 | TRBD2 | TGCGCCAGCAGGGGGACTAGCGCACTTATGAACAATGAGCAGTTCTTC | CASRGTSALMNNEQFF
. | TRBJ1-2 | TRBV6-1 | . | TGTGCCAGGGGAAGTACCCGGGGGGGCTACACCTTC | CARGSTRGGYTF
. | TRBJ2-2 | TRBV5-1 | . | TGCGCCAGCAGCTTGGCCGTGGGTACCGGGGAGCTGTTTTTT | CASSLAVGTGELFF
once | TRBJ1-3 | TRBV7-2 | . | TGTGCCAGCAGCTTAGTAGCGGCAGGGACTGGAAACACCATATATTTT | CASSLVAAGTGNTIYF
. | TRBJ1-4 | TRBV7-9 | . | TGTGCCAGCAGCCTACCGACCGGAGGAAAACTGTTTTTT | CASSLPTGGKLFF
. | TRBJ2-1 | TRBV6-6 | . | TGTGCCGTCTCGTCAGGAGACAGCTCCTACAATGAGCAGTTCTTC | CAVSSGDSSYNEQFF
. | TRBJ1-5 | TRBV6-5 | . | TGTGCCAGCAGTGCAACGGACAGCAATCAGCCCCAGCATTTT | CASSATDSNQPQHF
few | TRBJ1-5 | TRBV5-6 | . | TGTGCCAGCAGCTTGACAGGCAATCAGCCCCAGCATTTT | CASSLTGNQPQHF
once | TRBJ1-1 | TRBV30 | . | TGTGCCTGGAGTGTAGACCGGTGGGCTGAAGCTTTCTTT | CAWSVDRWAEAFF
. | TRBJ2-5 | TRBV9 | . | TGTGCCAGCAGCGTAGAAGGTGGCCAAGAGACCCAGTACTTC | CASSVEGGQETQYF
. | TRBJ1-6 | TRBV4-3 | TRBD1 | TGCGCCAGCAGCCAGGAGGGGGCCAATTCACCCCTCCACTTT | CASSQEGANSPLHF
many | TRBJ1-1 | TRBV6-1 | . | TGTGCCACCAGTCGCAGGGAAGCTTTCTTT | CATSRREAFF
. | TRBJ1-3 | TRBV7-9 | TRBD1 | TGTGCCAGCAGCCCTAGGACAGGGAGCTCTGGAAACACCATATATTTT | CASSPRTGSSGNTIYF
. | TRBJ2-7 | TRBV27 | . | TGTGCCAGCAGTTTATCGCCCTCAGGGGTTCGTGTCTACGAGCAGTACTTC | CASSLSPSGVRVYEQYF
medium-sized | TRBJ1-5 | TRBV10-2 | . | TGCGCCAGCAGTGACCCCGACAAGGGTAGCAATCAGCCCCAGCATTTT | CASSDPDKGSNQPQHF
once | TRBJ2-5 | TRBV30 | . | TGTGCCTGGAACCAGGGAGTCATCGAGACCCAGTACTTC | CAWNQGVIETQYF
once | TRBJ2-1 | TRBV7-3 | . | TGTGCCAGCAGCCACTCGCGGGACAGCAACAATGAGCAGTTCTTC | CASSHSRDSNNEQFF
. | TRBJ2-1 | TRBV19 | TRBD2 | TGTGCCAGTAGTCCGCTTACTAGCGGGGGATTCAATGAGCAGTTCTTC | CASSPLTSGGFNEQFF
. | TRBJ1-5 | TRBV19 | . | TGTGCCAGTAGTATCGGGGGATTTGGTCAGCCCCAGCATTTT | CASSIGGFGQPQHF
. | TRBJ1-6 | TRBV28 | . | TGTGCCAGCAGTTTGGGAGGGGGGCGAGATTCACCCCTCCACTTT | CASSLGGGRDSPLHF
. | TRBJ2-3 | TRBV6-1 | TRBD2 | TGTGCTGGGAATAGCGGGGACACAGATACGCAGTATTTT | CAGNSGDTDTQYF
. | TRBJ2-2 | TRBV30 | TRBD1 | TGTGCCTGGAGTAAAAGGGGGCCCGGGGAGCTGTTTTTT | CAWSKRGPGELFF
. | TRBJ2-4 | TRBV5-5 | . | TGTGCCAGCAGCCCCGCGCTGGGGGCCAAAAACATTCAGTACTTC | CASSPALGAKNIQYF
. | TRBJ2-7 | TRBV2 | . | TGTGCCAGTTGCCGGACCGACAGGAGCTACGAGCAGTACTTC | CASCRTDRSYEQYF
. | TRBJ2-2 | TRBV30 | . | TGTGCCTGGAGAGGCAAGGGTGGCGGGGAGCTGTTTTTT | CAWRGKGGGELFF
. | TRBJ1-6 | TRBV9 | . | TGTGCCAGCAGCGTAGACGTGGGTTCACCCCTCCACTTT | CASSVDVGSPLHF
. | TRBJ2-2 | TRBV5-1 | TRBD1 | TGCGCCAGCAGCCTAGCAGGGGGACACGGGGAGCTGTTTTTT | CASSLAGGHGELFF
. | TRBJ2-2 | TRBV5-4 | TRBD2 | TGTGCCAGCAGCGGGAGCGGGGGGGCCGTCGGGGAGCTGTTTTTT | CASSGSGGAVGELFF
. | TRBJ1-6 | TRBV5-1 | . | TGCGCCAGCAGCCGTTCGGACACCTATAATTCACCCCTCCACTTT | CASSRSDTYNSPLHF
. | TRBJ2-3 | TRBV7-2 | TRBD2 | TGTGCCAGCAGCTTAGTAGGCGGGGGGGCCAGGGCAGATACGCAGTATTTT | CASSLVGGGARADTQYF
. | TRBJ1-6 | TRBV27 | TRBD1 | TGTGCCAGCAGTCCCCCGGGACAGGGAGGGAATAATTCACCCCTCCACTTT | CASSPPGQGGNNSPLHF
. | TRBJ2-3 | TRBV5-1 | TRBD2 | TGCGCCAGCAGCCTCCTCACTAGCGGGGGGGCCGGGGGAGATACGCAGTATTTT | CASSLLTSGGAGGDTQYF
. | TRBJ1-3 | TRBV30 | . | TGTGCCTGGAGAGCCGTGGGGGCCCCTTCCTCTGGAAACACCATATATTTT | CAWRAVGAPSSGNTIYF
. | TRBJ1-2 | TRBV6-1 | TRBD1 | TGTGCCAGCCTCCCCGCGGGACAGGGCCCATATGGCTACACCTTC | CASLPAGQGPYGYTF
. | TRBJ1-2 | TRBV15 | . | TGTGCCACCAGCAGAGACGGCGGGGACGGGACCTTC | CATSRDGGDGTF
. | TRBJ1-1 | TRBV6-6 | . | TGTGCCAGCAGCTCCCCCCTGCGGGGTCGAAACACTGAAGCTTTCTTT | CASSSPLRGRNTEAFF
. | TRBJ2-7 | TRBV5-1 | . | TGCGCCAGCAGCTTGGGGCTGACTTCAACCTACGAGCAGTACTTC | CASSLGLTSTYEQYF
few | TRBJ1-5 | TRBV30 | . | TGTGCCTGGAGTTGGGGGGGCATCAACAATCAGCCCCAGCATTTT | CAWSWGGINNQPQHF
. | TRBJ2-7 | TRBV19 | TRBD1 | TGTGCCAGTAGTCTCACCGGGACAGGGATCTACGAGCAGTACTTC | CASSLTGTGIYEQYF
few | TRBJ1-2 | TRBV18 | . | TGTGCCAGCTCACCAAGGGCAGGGGATGGCTACACCTTC | CASSPRAGDGYTF
. | TRBJ1-1 | TRBV6-6 | . | TGTGCCAGCAGCCCCACATTCACCGGAGGGACTGAAGCTTTCTTT | CASSPTFTGGTEAFF
. | TRBJ2-7 | TRBV7-2 | . | TGTGCCAGCAGCTCTAGACAGCCACCCTACGAGCAGTACTTC | CASSSRQPPYEQYF
once | TRBJ1-5 | TRBV6-6 | . | TGTGCCAGCGCCGTAGGACGCAATCAGCCCCAGCATTTT | CASAVGRNQPQHF
. | TRBJ1-1 | TRBV18 | . | TGTGCCAGCTCCGACGCAGGGTCGTTCACTGAAGCTTTCTTT | CASSDAGSFTEAFF
. | TRBJ2-2 | TRBV10-1 | . | TGCGCCAGCAGTGGGGATCCGAACACCGGGGAGCTGTTTTTT | CASSGDPNTGELFF
. | TRBJ2-7 | TRBV6-5 | TRBD2 | TGTGCCAGCACCCGACTAGCGGGGGGCTACGAGCAGTACTTC | CASTRLAGGYEQYF
. | TRBJ1-5 | TRBV19 | . | TGTGCCAGTACTCCGAGGGGGTATCTTCCCCAGCATTTT | CASTPRGYLPQHF
. | TRBJ1-6 | TRBV19 | TRBD1 | TGTGCCAGTAGTATGGTAGGGGGCCTGTATTCACCCCTCCACTTT | CASSMVGGLYSPLHF
. | TRBJ1-2 | TRBV5-4 | TRBD1 | TGTGCCAGCAGCCAATTACAGGGGGATTTCTATGGCTACACCTTC | CASSQLQGDFYGYTF
few | TRBJ1-2 | TRBV4-1 | . | TGCGCCAGCAGCCAAGATAAGTGGCAGGGCAGTTATGGCTACACCTTC | CASSQDKWQGSYGYTF
. | TRBJ2-5 | TRBV19 | . | TGTGCCAGTAGTATAGGCGGGGCGCGGGGAAGAGAGACCCAGTACTTC | CASSIGGARGRETQYF
few | TRBJ1-6 | TRBV6-1 | . | TGTGCCAGCAGTGAAGCGTGGGGGGGTAGCTCCTATAATTCACCCCTCCACTTT | CASSEAWGGSSYNSPLHF